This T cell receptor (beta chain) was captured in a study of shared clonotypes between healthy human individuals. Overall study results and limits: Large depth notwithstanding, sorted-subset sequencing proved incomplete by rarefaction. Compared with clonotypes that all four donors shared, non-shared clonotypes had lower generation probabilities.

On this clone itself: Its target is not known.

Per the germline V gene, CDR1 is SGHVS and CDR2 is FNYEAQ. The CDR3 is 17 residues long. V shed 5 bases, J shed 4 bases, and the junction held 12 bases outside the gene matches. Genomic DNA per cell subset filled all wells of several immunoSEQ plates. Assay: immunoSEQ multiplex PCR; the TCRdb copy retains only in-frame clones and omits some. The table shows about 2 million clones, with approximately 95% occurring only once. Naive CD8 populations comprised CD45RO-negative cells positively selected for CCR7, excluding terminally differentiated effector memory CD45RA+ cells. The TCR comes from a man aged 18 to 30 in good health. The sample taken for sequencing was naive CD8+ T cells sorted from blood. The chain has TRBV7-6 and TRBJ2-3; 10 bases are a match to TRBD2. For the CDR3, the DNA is TGTGCCAGCAGCCCAGCGGTAGCGGGAGGAGGGTCAGATACGCAGTATTTT. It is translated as CASSPAVAGGGSDTQYF. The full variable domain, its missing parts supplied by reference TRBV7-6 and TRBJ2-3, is GAGVSQSPRYKVTKRGQDVALRCDPISGHVSLYWYRQALGQGPEFLTYFNYEAQQDKSGLPNDRFSAERPEGSISTLTIQRTEQRDSAMYRCASSPAVAGGGSDTQYFGPGTRLTVL.